This T cell receptor (beta chain) was recorded in a study of cytomegalovirus exposure and HLA in healthy donors. PCR amplification relied on 60 Vbeta primers (plus 13 Jbeta primers). Assay used: immunoSEQ multiplex PCR; TCRdb lists only in-frame clones, some missing. Of roughly 99,000 clones in the sample, 81% are singletons; the top ten hold 2% to 2.5%. CDR3 length equals 14 residues. V lost 3 bases and J 0 bases, leaving 7 bases between the germline ends. Germline V gives CDR1 MGHDK, CDR2 SYGVNS. Study observations and caveats: TCR beta V- and J-gene trimming was later associated with a missense DCLRE1C variant. Further analysis was carried out later, and it showed several of the most significant clusters appearing linked to common viral pathogens.

This clone was seen a handful of times. Its antigen is undetermined. The TCR was taken from a man in his thirties or forties in good health and CMV-seronegative. This chain uses TRBV25-1 with TRBJ2-3; the D gene is possibly TRBD2 (5 bases). Sequenced input: PBMCs. The CDR3 is CASSEWTSTDTQYF. The DNA of the CDR3 is TGTGCCAGCAGTGAGTGGACTAGCACAGATACGCAGTATTTT.